Listed below are T cell receptor beta chains from one sample, sequenced in a study of blood T cell repertoires in COVID-19. Clones were sequenced by immunoSEQ multiplex PCR, and TCRdb holds only the in-frame ones, with some missing. The sample yields 180,000 or so clones, 86% seen once. Material for sequencing was peripheral blood. The source of these receptors is a man between 60 and 75 years old with acute or convalescent COVID-19. Both conserved end residues are part of each CDR3. The order of the fields is CDR3 protein, V gene, CDR3 length, J gene.

CDR3aa: CASAGAGASGYEQYF
v_gene: TRBV7-2
len: 15
j_gene: TRBJ2-7

CDR3aa: CATSRGQGVETQYF
v_gene: TRBV15
len: 14
j_gene: TRBJ2-5

CDR3aa: CASSRLSTEAFF
v_gene: TRBV10-2
len: 12
j_gene: TRBJ1-1

CDR3aa: CSVEVAGGQETQYF
v_gene: TRBV29-1
len: 14
j_gene: TRBJ2-5

CDR3aa: CASSLRPSGGQETQYF
v_gene: TRBV27
len: 16
j_gene: TRBJ2-5

CDR3aa: CASSEQGAVYGYTF
v_gene: TRBV6-1
len: 14
j_gene: TRBJ1-2

CDR3aa: CASSPQTGWGTGELFF
v_gene: TRBV18
len: 16
j_gene: TRBJ2-2

CDR3aa: CASSMDNRQPQHF
v_gene: TRBV19
len: 13
j_gene: TRBJ1-5

CDR3aa: CASSLGQHNSPLHF
v_gene: TRBV6-5
len: 14
j_gene: TRBJ1-6

CDR3aa: CASSRSGDYGYTF
v_gene: TRBV4-1
len: 13
j_gene: TRBJ1-2

CDR3aa: CASSAPTSGSLETQYF
v_gene: TRBV9
len: 16
j_gene: TRBJ2-5

CDR3aa: CAWSVPGADTQYF
v_gene: TRBV30
len: 13
j_gene: TRBJ2-3

CDR3aa: CASSLSPGVSSGANVLTF
v_gene: TRBV28
len: 18
j_gene: TRBJ2-6

CDR3aa: CASSRASQGTFPSGNTIYF
v_gene: TRBV27
len: 19
j_gene: TRBJ1-3

CDR3aa: CASSYSNRELYEQYF
v_gene: TRBV6-7
len: 15
j_gene: TRBJ2-7

CDR3aa: CASSGTGGGGYGYTF
v_gene: TRBV9
len: 15
j_gene: TRBJ1-2